The 9 T cell receptor beta chains reported below all come from one sample, sequenced in a study of blood T cells in healthy people across ages. The authors ran a second PCR of about 7 to 11 cycles using a sample-barcoded 5' primer and a J-beta primer mix. One entry per CDR3 protein results from TCRdb running MiXCR on the 5' RACE reads. The sample has about 720,000 distinct CDR3 sequences; 20% to 25% are singletons. Sequencing was carried out using blood. Receptors originate from a man between 65 and 85 years old in good health.

The V gene is TRBV5-1, the J gene TRBJ2-7, with 11 nucleotides matching TRBD1. The germline V gene encodes CDR1 SGHRS and CDR2 YFSETQ. V was pared by 4 bases and J by 6 bases, with 3 bases of the junction left unmatched. This CDR3 is 13 amino acids long. CDR3 loop: CASSAGTGGEQYF. The DNA of the CDR3 is TGCGCCAGCAGCGCCGGGACAGGGGGCGAGCAGTACTTC. Complete variable domain (other parts from reference TRBV5-1 and TRBJ2-7): KAGVTQTPRYLIKTRGQQVTLSCSPISGHRSVSWYQQTPGQGLQFLFEYFSETQRNKGNFPGRFSGRQFSNSRSEMNVSTLELGDSALYLCASSAGTGGEQYFGPGTRLTVT.

J is TRBJ2-5 and V is TRBV29-1; D gene ambiguous. This CDR3 comprises 12 residues. The V and J ends lost 8 bases and 5 bases respectively, with 15 bases between them. Germline V gene lookup returns CDR1 SQVTM and CDR2 ANQGSEA. The CDR3 bases are TGCAGCTCAAAGGGATTGCGCGAGACCCAGTACTTC. It translates to CSSKGLRETQYF.

CDR3 sequence (DNA): TGTGCCAGCAGCCCGGGACTCAACTCTGGGGCCAACGTCCTGACTTTC. Residues: CASSPGLNSGANVLTF. The chain is built from TRBV7-3 and TRBJ2-6, with a possible D match to TRBD2 (6 bases). V gave up 5 bases and J gave up 0 bases, with 11 bases separating them. The CDR3 has 16 residues. Germline CDR1 reads SGHTA; CDR2 reads FQGTGA. The variable domain in full, with the rest retrieved from reference TRBV7-3 and TRBJ2-6, is GAGVSQTPSNKVTEKGKYVELRCDPISGHTALYWYRQSLGQGPEFLIYFQGTGAADDSGLPNDRFFAVRPEGSVSTLKIQRTERGDSAVYLCASSPGLNSGANVLTFGAGSRLTVL.

This clonotype was observed a handful of times. CDR3 in DNA: TGTGCCAGCAGCGATGAAGGGACAGCATATAATTCACCCCTCCACTTT. Its protein is CASSDEGTAYNSPLHF. The V call is TRBV7-2, the J call TRBJ1-6, with 7 nucleotides matching TRBD1. CDR1 SGHTA and CDR2 FQGNSA come from the germline V gene. Germline trimming cut 5 bases from V and 4 bases from J; bases unmatched to any gene: 8. The CDR3 has 16 amino acids.

The chain couples TRBV24-1 to TRBJ2-3; 8 bases map to TRBD2. This CDR3 spans 14 amino acids. The V segment lost 7 bases and the J segment 4 bases; nucleotides outside the gene matches: 6. CDR1 is KGHDR and CDR2 is SFDVKD in the germline V gene. CDR3 nucleotides: TGTGCCACCAGGTCGGCGGGAGGTGCAGATACGCAGTATTTT. This sequence encodes CATRSAGGADTQYF.

The chain couples TRBV12-3 or TRBV12-4 to TRBJ1-4, with unresolved D. This CDR3 contains 16 residues. V lost 4 bases to trimming and J lost 11 bases, with 23 bases between them. Here the CDR3 reads CASSSNRAPNPNKLFF. The DNA of the CDR3 is TGTGCCAGCAGTTCAAACCGGGCCCCGAATCCGAATAAACTGTTTTTT.

The CDR3 bases are TGTGCCAGCAGCTTAGCGGGGGCGGGAGGAGCTTCCTACGAGCAGTACGTC. This sequence encodes CASSLAGAGGASYEQYV. The chain joins TRBV7-2 to TRBJ2-7; 8 nucleotides agree with TRBD2. Losses at the gene ends were 0 bases for V and 1 base for J; bases not matched to a gene: 8. CDR1 SGHTA and CDR2 FQGNSA come from the germline V gene. This CDR3 has 17 amino acids.

The chain links TRBV9 to TRBJ1-2; TRBD1 matches at 12 bases. The CDR3 has 16 amino acids. The germline gives CDR1 SGDLS, CDR2 YYNGEE. V shed 3 bases, J shed 3 bases, and the junction held 6 bases outside the gene matches. The CDR3 coding sequence is TGTGCCAGCAGCGACCGGGACAGGGGGCATCACTATGGCTACACCTTC. Residues: CASSDRDRGHHYGYTF.

This chain connects TRBV6-6 to TRBJ2-3, with TRBD1 as a possible D gene (5 bases). Trimming pared 2 bases from V and 6 bases from J, leaving 9 bases between. Germline V gives CDR1 MNHNY, CDR2 SVGAGI (reference sequence). This CDR3 spans 13 amino acids. The CDR3 DNA reads as TGTGCCAGCAGTTACGGGGCTAGGGATACGCAGTATTTT. This codes for CASSYGARDTQYF.